This entry features one T cell receptor (beta chain) sequence. The germline V gene has CDR1 SGDLS and CDR2 YYNGEE. This CDR3 contains 15 residues. Trimming removed 3 bases from V and 0 bases from J; junction bases left unmatched: 4. In each case, RNA was isolated and then reverse transcribed into cDNA as the sequencing template. The repertoire was sequenced with immunoSEQ multiplex PCR; TCRdb's copy has only in-frame clones and lacks some. The profile shows 150,000 to 200,000 clones, about 65% of them singletons. Indicated treatment: oral pan-JAK inhibitor, 5-10 mg twice daily. These data belong to a study of CD8+ T cells in alopecia areata.

The clonotype comes from a human donor with alopecia areata. This material consisted of CD4+ T cells sorted from blood, taken between weeks 49 and 50, from a patient treated with tofacitinib. The rearrangement links TRBV9 to TRBJ1-1; 8 bases fit TRBD1. The CDR3 bases are TGTGCCAGCAGCGCCCGGGACAGGATGAACACTGAAGCTTTCTTT. Translated, it gives CASSARDRMNTEAFF.